This T cell receptor (beta chain) emerged from a study of PD-L1 blockade in urothelial cancer. V gave up 6 bases and J gave up 5 bases; unmatched junction bases: 4. The CDR3 runs to 14 residues. CDR1 and CDR2 from the germline V gene are SGHRS and YFSETQ. The method was immunoSEQ multiplex PCR; TCRdb's version includes in-frame clones alone and lacks a portion of them. The sample shows 70,000 to 75,000 clones, around 84% of them seen only once. The chain couples TRBV5-1 to TRBJ2-2; 10 bases match TRBD2. The material was PBMCs, obtained around atezolizumab (anti-PD-L1) treatment. This TCR derives from a man in his sixties or seventies with urothelial cancer. In nucleotides, the CDR3 is TGCGCCAGCAACCTAGCGGGAGCGACCGGGGAGCTGTTTTTT. Its protein is CASNLAGATGELFF.